Sequencing of this T cell receptor beta chain was carried out in a study of OX40 agonist ivuxolimab in advanced cancers. Looking at the study overall: Each patient was given ivuxolimab into a vein every 2 weeks, at 0.01 to 10 mg/kg.

Trimming removed 4 bases at V and 2 bases at J, with 12 bases between. CDR1 is MNHNY and CDR2 is SVGAGI in the germline V gene (reference sequence). The CDR3 runs 14 residues. This table comes from immunoSEQ multiplex PCR, and its TCRdb copy is limited to in-frame clones, with some not included. Of about 86,000 clones listed, roughly 90% are singletons. The chain carries TRBV6-6 and TRBJ2-7; a weak D match, TRBD2 (5 bases). The source of this sequence is an adult with an advanced solid tumor such as melanoma, head and neck, liver or kidney cancer. Sample: CD4+ or CD8+ T cells sorted from blood, taken in a trial of the OX40 agonist ivuxolimab. The CDR3 spells CASSSFRGAYEQYF. CDR3 sequence (DNA): TGTGCCAGCAGTTCCTTTCGGGGAGCCTACGAGCAGTACTTC.